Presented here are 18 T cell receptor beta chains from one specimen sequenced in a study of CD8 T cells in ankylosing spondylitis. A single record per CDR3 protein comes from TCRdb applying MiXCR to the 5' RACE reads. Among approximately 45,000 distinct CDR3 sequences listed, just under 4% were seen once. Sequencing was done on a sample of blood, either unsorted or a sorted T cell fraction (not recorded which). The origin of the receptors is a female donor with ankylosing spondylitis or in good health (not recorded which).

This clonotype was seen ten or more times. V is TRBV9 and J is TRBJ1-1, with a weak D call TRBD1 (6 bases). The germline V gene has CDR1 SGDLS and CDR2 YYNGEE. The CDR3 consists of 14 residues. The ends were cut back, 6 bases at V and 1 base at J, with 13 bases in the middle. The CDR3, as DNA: TGTGCCAGCAACCGACAGGAAACGAACACTGAAGCTTTCTTT. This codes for CASNRQETNTEAFF.

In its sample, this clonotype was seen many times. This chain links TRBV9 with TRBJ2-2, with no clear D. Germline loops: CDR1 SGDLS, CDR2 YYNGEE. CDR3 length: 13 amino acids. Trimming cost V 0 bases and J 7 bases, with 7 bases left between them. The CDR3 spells CASSVDVFGELFF. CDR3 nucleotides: TGTGCCAGCAGCGTAGATGTTTTCGGGGAGCTGTTTTTT.

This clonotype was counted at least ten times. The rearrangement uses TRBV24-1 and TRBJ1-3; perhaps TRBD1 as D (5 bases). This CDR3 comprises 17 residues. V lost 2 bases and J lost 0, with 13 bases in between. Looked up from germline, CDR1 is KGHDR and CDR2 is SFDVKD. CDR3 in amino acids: CATSDWGRHRSGNTIYF. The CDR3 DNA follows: TGTGCCACCAGTGATTGGGGACGGCACCGCTCTGGAAACACCATATATTTT.

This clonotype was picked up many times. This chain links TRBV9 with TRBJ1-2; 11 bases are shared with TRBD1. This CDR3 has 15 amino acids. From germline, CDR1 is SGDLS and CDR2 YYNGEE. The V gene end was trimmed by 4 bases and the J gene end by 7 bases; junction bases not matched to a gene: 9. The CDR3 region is CASSQRTGGSFGYTF. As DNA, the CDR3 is TGTGCCAGCAGCCAAAGGACAGGGGGCTCTTTTGGCTACACCTTC.

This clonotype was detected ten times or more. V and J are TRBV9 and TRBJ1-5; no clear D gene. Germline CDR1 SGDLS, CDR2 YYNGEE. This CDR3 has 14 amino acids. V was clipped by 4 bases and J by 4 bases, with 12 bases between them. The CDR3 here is CASSLVGGNQPQHF. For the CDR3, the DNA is TGTGCCAGCAGCCTAGTGGGCGGGAATCAGCCCCAGCATTTT.

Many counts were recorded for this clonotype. The CDR3: CASSVDESYNEQFF. CDR3 sequence (DNA): TGTGCCAGCAGCGTAGATGAATCCTACAATGAGCAGTTCTTC. The chain carries TRBV9 and TRBJ2-1; D uncertain. From germline, CDR1 is SGDLS and CDR2 YYNGEE. CDR3 length: 14 amino acids. V gave up 0 bases and J gave up 1 base, with 5 bases separating them.

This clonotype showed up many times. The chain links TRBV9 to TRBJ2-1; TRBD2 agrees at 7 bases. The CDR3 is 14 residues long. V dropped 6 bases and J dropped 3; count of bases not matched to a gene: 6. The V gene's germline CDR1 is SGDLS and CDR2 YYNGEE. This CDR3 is CASTGGRDYNEQFF. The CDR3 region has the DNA TGTGCCAGCACGGGGGGACGCGACTACAATGAGCAGTTCTTC.

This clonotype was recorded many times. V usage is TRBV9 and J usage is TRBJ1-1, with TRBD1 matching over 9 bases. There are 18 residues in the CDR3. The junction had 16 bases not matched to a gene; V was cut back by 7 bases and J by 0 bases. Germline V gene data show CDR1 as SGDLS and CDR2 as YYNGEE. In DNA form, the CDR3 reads TGTGCCAGCGCGGGACAGGGATCTTCCCTAAACATGAACACTGAAGCTTTCTTT. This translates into CASAGQGSSLNMNTEAFF.

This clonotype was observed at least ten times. The DNA of the CDR3 is TGTGCCAGCAGCCCCGTGGGGGGAAGATCAGATACGCAGTATTTT. Protein product: CASSPVGGRSDTQYF. This rearrangement joins TRBV9 to TRBJ2-3; D perhaps matches TRBD2 (6 bases). Between the trimmed V and J ends, which lost 4 bases and 4 bases, there was a span of 16 bases. Germline V gene sequence: CDR1 SGDLS, CDR2 YYNGEE. This CDR3 is built from 15 residues.

For the CDR3, the DNA is TGTGCCAGCAGGGGCCCGGCTCCCGGGGAGCTGTTTTTT. Protein product: CASRGPAPGELFF. V and J are TRBV9 and TRBJ2-2; D gene uncertain. V lost 5 bases and J lost 6, with 11 bases in between. The CDR3 covers 13 residues. Germline CDR1 and CDR2: SGDLS and YYNGEE.

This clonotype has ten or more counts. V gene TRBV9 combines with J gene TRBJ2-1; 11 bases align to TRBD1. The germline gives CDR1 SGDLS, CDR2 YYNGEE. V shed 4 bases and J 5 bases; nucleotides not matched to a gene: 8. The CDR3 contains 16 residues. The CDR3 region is CASSSWTGGIDNEQFF. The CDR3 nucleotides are TGTGCCAGCAGCTCCTGGACAGGGGGCATTGACAATGAGCAGTTCTTC.

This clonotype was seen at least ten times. In DNA, the CDR3 is TGTGCCAGCAGCGTTAGCGGGGGGTGGAATGAGCAGTTCTTC. It codes for CASSVSGGWNEQFF. The genes are TRBV9 and TRBJ2-1, with 10 nucleotides matching TRBD2. This CDR3 is 14 amino acids long. Germline V lookup: CDR1 SGDLS, CDR2 YYNGEE. V was pared by 2 bases and J by 7 bases, with 3 bases of the junction left unmatched.

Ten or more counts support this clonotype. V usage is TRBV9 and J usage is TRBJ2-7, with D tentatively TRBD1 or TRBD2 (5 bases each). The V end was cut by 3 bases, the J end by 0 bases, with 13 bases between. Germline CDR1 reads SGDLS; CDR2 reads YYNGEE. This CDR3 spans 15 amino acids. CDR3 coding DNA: TGTGCCAGCAGCGGAGGGGTCCCCAGCTCCTACGAGCAGTACTTC. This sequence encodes CASSGGVPSSYEQYF. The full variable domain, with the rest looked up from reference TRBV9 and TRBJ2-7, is DSGVTQTPKHLITATGQRVTLRCSPRSGDLSVYWYQQSLDQGLQFLIQYYNGEERAKGNILERFSAQQFPDLHSELNLSSLELGDSALYFCASSGGVPSSYEQYFGPGTRLTVT.

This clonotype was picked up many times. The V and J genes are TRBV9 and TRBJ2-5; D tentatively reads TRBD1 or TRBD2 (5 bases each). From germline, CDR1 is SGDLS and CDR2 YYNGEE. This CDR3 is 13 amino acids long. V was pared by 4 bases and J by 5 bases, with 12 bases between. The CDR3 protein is CASSPRGEETQYF. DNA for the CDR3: TGTGCCAGCAGCCCACGGGGCGAGGAGACCCAGTACTTC.

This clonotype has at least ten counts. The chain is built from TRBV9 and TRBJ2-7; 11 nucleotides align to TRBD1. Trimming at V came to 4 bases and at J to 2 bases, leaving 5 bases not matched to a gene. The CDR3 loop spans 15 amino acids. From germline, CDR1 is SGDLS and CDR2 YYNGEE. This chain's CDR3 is CASSPTGQGAYEQYF. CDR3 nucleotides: TGTGCCAGCAGCCCGACGGGACAGGGGGCCTACGAGCAGTACTTC.

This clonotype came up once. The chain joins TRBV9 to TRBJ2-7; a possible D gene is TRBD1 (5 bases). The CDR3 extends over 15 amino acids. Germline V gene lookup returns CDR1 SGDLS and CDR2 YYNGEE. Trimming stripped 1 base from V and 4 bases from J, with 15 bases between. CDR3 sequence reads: CASSVRLGQGYEQYF. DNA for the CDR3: TGTGCCAGCAGCGTACGTCTTGGGCAGGGATACGAGCAGTACTTC.

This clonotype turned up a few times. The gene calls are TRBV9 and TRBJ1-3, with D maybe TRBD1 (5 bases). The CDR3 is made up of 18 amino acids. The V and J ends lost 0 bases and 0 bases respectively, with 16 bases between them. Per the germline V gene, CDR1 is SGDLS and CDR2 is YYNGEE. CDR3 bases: TGTGCCAGCAGCGTAGGGGGCCGGGCAATTTCCTCTGGAAACACCATATATTTT. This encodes CASSVGGRAISSGNTIYF.

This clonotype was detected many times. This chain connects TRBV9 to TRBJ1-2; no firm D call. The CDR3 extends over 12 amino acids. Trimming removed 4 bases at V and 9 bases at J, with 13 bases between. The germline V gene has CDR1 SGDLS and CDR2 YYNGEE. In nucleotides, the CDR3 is TGTGCCAGCAGCCCCCTGTCTCATCGCTACACCTTC. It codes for CASSPLSHRYTF.